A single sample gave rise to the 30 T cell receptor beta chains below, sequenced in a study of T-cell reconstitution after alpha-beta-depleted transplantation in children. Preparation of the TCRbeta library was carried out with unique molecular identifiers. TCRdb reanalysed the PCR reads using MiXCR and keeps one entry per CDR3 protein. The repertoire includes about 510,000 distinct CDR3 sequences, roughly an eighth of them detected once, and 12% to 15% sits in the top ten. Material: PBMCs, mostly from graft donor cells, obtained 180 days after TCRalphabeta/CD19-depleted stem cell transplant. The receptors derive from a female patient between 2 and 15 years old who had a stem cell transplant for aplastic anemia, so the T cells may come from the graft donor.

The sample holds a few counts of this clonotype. Here the CDR3 reads CSAIGVSGTNEQFF. CDR3 in DNA: TGCAGTGCTATTGGGGTTAGCGGGACCAATGAGCAGTTCTTC. The rearrangement joins TRBV20-1 to TRBJ2-1; 8 bases line up with TRBD2. Germline-derived CDR1 and CDR2 are DFQATT and SNEGSKA (reference sequence). This CDR3 comprises 14 residues. The V gene end was trimmed by 4 bases and the J gene end by 6 bases; junction bases not matched to a gene: 8.

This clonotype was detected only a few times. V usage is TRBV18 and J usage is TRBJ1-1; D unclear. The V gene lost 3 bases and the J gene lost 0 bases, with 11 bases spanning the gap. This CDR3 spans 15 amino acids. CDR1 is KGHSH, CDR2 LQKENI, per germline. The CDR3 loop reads CASSPSQLMNTEAFF. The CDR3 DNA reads TGTGCCAGCTCACCTTCGCAGTTAATGAACACTGAAGCTTTCTTT.

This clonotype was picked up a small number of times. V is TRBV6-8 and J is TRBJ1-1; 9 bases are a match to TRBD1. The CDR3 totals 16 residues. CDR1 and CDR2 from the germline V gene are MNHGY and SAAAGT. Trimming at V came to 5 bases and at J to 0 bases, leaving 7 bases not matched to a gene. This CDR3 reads CASSGDRGIVNTEAFF. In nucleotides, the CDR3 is TGTGCCAGCAGTGGCGACAGGGGGATTGTGAACACTGAAGCTTTCTTT.

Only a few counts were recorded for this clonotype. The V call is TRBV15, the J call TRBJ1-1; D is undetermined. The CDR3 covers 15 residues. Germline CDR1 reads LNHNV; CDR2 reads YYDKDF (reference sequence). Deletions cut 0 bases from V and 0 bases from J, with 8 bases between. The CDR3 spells CATSRDPQVNTEAFF. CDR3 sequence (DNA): TGTGCCACCAGCAGAGATCCCCAGGTGAACACTGAAGCTTTCTTT.

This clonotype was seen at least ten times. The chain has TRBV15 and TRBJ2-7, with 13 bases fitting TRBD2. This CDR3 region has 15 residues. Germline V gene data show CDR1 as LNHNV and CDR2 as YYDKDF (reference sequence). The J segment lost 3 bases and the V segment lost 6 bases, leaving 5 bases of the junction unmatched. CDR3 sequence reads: CATRRGTSGNYEQYF. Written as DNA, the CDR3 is TGTGCCACCAGGAGGGGGACTAGCGGGAACTACGAGCAGTACTTC. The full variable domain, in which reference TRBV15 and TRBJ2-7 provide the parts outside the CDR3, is DAMVIQNPRYQVTQFGKPVTLSCSQTLNHNVMYWYQQKSSQAPKLLFHYYDKDFNNEADTPDNFQSRRPNTSFCFLDIRSPGLGDTAMYLCATRRGTSGNYEQYFGPGTRLTVT.

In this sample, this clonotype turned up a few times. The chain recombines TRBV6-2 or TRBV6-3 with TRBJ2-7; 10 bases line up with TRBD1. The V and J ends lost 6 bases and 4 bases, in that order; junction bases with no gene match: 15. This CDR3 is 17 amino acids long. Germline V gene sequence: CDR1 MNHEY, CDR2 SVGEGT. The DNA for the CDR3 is TGTGCCAGCAGCTATCTTTCCGGGACAGGGGACTTATACGAGCAGTACTTC. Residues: CASSYLSGTGDLYEQYF.

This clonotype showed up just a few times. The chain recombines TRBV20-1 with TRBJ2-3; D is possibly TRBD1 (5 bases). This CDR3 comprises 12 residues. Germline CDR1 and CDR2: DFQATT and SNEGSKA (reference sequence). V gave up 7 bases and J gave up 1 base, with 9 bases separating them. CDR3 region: CSGQSGTDTQYF. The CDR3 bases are TGCAGTGGACAGTCTGGCACAGATACGCAGTATTTT.

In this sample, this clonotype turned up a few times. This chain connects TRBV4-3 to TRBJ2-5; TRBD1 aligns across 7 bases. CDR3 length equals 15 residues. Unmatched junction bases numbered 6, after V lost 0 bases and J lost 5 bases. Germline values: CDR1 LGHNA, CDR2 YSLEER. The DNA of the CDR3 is TGCGCCAGCAGCCAAGATAGGACGGACAGGGAGACCCAGTACTTC. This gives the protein CASSQDRTDRETQYF.

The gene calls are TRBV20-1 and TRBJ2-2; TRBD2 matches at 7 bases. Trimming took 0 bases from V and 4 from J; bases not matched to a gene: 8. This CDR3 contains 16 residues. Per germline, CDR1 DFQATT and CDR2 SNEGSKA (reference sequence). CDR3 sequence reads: CSARDRRTRSTGELFF. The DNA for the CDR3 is TGCAGTGCTAGAGATCGAAGGACTAGGAGCACCGGGGAGCTGTTTTTT.

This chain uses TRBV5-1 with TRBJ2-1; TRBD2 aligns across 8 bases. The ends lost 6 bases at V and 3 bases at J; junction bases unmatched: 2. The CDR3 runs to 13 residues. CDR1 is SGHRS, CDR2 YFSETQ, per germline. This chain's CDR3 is CASMSGGYNEQFF. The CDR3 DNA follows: TGCGCCAGCATGAGCGGGGGCTACAATGAGCAGTTCTTC.

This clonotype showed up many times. This chain's CDR3 is CASSLSSGGPYNEQFF. The CDR3 DNA sequence: TGCGCCAGCAGCTTGTCTTCCGGGGGGCCCTACAATGAGCAGTTCTTC. The chain is built from TRBV5-1 and TRBJ2-1; D possibly corresponds to TRBD2 (7 bases). Germline loops: CDR1 SGHRS, CDR2 YFSETQ. Trimming took 1 base from V and 2 from J, leaving 13 bases between them. This CDR3 comprises 16 residues.

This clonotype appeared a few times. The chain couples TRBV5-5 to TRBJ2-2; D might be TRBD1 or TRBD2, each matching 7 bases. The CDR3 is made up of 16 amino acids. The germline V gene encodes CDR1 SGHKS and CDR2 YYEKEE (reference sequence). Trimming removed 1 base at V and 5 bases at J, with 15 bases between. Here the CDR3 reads CASSLRTGEGTGELFF. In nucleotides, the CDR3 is TGTGCCAGCAGCTTGCGAACAGGGGAGGGTACCGGGGAGCTGTTTTTT.

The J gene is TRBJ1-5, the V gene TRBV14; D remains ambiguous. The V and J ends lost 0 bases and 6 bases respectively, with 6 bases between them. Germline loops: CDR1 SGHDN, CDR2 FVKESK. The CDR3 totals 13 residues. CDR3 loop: CASSQDSGQPQHF. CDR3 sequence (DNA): TGTGCCAGCAGCCAAGACTCGGGTCAGCCCCAGCATTTT.

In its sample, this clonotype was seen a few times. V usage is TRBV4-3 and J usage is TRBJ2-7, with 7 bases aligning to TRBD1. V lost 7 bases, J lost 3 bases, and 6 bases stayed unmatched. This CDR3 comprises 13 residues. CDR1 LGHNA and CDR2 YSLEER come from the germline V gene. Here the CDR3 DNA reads TGCGCCAGCACCCGGGACAGCAACTACGAGCAGTACTTC. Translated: CASTRDSNYEQYF.

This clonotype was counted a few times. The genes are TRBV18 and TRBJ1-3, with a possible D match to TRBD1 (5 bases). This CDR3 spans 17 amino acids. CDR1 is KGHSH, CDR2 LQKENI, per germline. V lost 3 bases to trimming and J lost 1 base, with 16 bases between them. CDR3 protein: CASSPGARQLSGNTIYF. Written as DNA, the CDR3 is TGTGCCAGCTCACCCGGTGCCCGACAGCTGTCTGGAAACACCATATATTTT.

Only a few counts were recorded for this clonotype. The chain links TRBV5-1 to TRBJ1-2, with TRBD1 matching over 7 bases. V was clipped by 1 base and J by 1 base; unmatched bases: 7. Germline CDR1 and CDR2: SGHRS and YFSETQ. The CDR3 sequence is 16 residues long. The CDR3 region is CASSLIIQGVNYGYTF. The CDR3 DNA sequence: TGCGCCAGCAGCTTGATTATCCAGGGGGTTAACTATGGCTACACCTTC.

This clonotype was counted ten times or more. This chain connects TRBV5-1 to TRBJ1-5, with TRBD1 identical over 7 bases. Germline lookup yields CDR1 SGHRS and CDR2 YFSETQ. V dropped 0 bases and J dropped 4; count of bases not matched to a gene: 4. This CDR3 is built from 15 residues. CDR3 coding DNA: TGCGCCAGCAGCTTGGCATCAGGGGGAAATCAGCCCCAGCATTTT. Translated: CASSLASGGNQPQHF.

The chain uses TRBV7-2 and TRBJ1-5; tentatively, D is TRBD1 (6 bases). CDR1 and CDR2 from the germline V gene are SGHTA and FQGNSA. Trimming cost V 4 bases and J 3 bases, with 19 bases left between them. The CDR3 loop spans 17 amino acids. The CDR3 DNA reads TGTGCCAGCAGCTCCCAAGTTGCAGGGGCCTACAATCAGCCCCAGCATTTT. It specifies CASSSQVAGAYNQPQHF.

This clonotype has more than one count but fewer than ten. CDR3 nucleotides: TGTGCCAGCAGTCTACCTATTAGCGGGAGAAGGGCCGAGCAGTACTTC. Translating it yields CASSLPISGRRAEQYF. This chain connects TRBV12-3 or TRBV12-4 to TRBJ2-7, with 9 bases lining up with TRBD2. V dropped 5 bases and J dropped 6; count of bases not matched to a gene: 14. CDR3 length equals 16 residues.

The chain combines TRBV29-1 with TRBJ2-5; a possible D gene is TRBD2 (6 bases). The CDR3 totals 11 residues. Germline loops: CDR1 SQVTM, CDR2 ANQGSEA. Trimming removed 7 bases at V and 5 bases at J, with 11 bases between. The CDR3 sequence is CSGGAGETQYF. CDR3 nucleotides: TGCAGCGGGGGCGCGGGGGAGACCCAGTACTTC.

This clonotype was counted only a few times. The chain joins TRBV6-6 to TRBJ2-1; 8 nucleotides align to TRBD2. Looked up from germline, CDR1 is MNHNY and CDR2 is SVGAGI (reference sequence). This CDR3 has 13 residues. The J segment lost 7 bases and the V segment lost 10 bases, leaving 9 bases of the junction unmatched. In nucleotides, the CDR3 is TGTGCCATCTCCGGCGGGAGGTCGAATGAGCAGTTCTTC. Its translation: CAISGGRSNEQFF.

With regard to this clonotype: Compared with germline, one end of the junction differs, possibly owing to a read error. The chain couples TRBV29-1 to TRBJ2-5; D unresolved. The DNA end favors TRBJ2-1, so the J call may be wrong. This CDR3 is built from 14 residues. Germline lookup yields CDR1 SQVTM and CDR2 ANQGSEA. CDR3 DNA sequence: TGCAACGTTGACGCACAGAGAACCTACAATGAGCAGTTCTTC. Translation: CNVDAQRTYNEQFF.

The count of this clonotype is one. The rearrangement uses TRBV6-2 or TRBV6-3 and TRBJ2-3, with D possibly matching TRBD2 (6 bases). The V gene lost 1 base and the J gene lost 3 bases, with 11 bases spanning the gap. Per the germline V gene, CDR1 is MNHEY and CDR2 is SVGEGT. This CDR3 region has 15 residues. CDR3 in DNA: TGTGCCAGCAGTTACTATGGGAGGTGGACAGATACGCAGTATTTT. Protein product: CASSYYGRWTDTQYF.

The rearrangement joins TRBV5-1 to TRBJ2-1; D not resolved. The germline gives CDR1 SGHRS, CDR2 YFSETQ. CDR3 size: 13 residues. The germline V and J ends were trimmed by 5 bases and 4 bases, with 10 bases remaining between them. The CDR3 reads CASRRDVYNEQFF. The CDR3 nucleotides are TGCGCCAGCAGAAGGGATGTATACAATGAGCAGTTCTTC.

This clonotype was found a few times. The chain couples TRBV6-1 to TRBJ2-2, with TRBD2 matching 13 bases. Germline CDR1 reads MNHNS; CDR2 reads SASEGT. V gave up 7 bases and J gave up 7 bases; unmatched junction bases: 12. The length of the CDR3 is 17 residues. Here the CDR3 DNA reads TGTGCCAGCACTCCACTTACTAGCGGGAGGGCCGTCGGGGAGCTGTTTTTT. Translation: CASTPLTSGRAVGELFF.

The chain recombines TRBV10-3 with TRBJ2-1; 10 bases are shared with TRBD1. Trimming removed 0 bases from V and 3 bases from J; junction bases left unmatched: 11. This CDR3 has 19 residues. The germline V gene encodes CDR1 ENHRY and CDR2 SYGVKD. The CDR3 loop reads CAISESTMWDRGLYNEQFF. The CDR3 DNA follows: TGTGCCATCAGTGAGTCGACAATGTGGGACAGGGGCCTCTACAATGAGCAGTTCTTC.

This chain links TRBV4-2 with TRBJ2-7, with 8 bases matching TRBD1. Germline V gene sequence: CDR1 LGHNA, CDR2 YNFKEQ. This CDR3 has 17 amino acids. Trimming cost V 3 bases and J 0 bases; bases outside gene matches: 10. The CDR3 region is CASSHVDRGASSYEQYF. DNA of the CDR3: TGTGCCAGCAGCCACGTAGACAGGGGCGCGAGCTCCTACGAGCAGTACTTC.

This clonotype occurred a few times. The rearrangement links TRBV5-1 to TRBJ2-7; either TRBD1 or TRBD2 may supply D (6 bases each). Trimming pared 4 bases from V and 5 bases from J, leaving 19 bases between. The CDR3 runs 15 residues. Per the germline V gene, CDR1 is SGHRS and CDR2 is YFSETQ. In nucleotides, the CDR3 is TGCGCCAGCAGCGCAAGGGGGGACTGGTTCCACGAGCAGTACTTC. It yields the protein CASSARGDWFHEQYF. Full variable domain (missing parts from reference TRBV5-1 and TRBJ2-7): KAGVTQTPRYLIKTRGQQVTLSCSPISGHRSVSWYQQTPGQGLQFLFEYFSETQRNKGNFPGRFSGRQFSNSRSEMNVSTLELGDSALYLCASSARGDWFHEQYFGPGTRLTVT.

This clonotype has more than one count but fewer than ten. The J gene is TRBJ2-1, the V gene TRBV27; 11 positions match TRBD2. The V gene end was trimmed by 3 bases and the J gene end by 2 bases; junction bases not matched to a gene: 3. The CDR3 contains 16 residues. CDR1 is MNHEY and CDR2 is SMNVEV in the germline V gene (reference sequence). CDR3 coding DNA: TGTGCCAGCAGTTTGGCTAGCGGGAGGCCCTACAATGAGCAGTTCTTC. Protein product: CASSLASGRPYNEQFF.

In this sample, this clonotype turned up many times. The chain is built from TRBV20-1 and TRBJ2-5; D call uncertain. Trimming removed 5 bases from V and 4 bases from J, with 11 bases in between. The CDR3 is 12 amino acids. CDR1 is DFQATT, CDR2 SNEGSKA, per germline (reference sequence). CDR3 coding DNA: TGCAGTGCTCACGGCCCGATAGAGACCCAGTACTTC. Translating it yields CSAHGPIETQYF.